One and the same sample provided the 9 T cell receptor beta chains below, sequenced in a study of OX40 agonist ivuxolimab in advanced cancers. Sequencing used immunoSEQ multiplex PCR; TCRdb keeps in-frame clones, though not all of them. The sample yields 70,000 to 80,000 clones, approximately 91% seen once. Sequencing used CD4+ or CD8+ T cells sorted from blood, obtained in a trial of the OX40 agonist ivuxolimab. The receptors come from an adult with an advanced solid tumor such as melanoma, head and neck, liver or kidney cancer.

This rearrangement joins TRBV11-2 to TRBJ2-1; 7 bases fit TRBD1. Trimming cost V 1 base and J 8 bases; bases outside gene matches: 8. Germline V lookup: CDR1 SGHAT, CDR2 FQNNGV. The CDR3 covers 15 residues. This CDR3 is CASSLAGTALYEQFF. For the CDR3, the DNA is TGTGCCAGCAGCTTAGCGGGGACAGCGTTATATGAGCAGTTCTTC.

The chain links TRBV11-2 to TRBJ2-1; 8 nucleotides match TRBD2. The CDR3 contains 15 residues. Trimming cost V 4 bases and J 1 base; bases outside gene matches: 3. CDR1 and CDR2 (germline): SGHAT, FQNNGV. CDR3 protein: CASSSGRGSYNEQFF. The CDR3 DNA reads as TGTGCCAGCAGCTCCGGGAGGGGGTCCTACAATGAGCAGTTCTTC.

The CDR3 DNA follows: TGTGCCAGCAGGGACCCTCAGCTGGGGCAGGAAAAACTGTTTTTT. Translation: CASRDPQLGQEKLFF. The chain employs TRBV6-1 and TRBJ1-4; the D gene is possibly TRBD1 (5 bases). CDR3 length equals 15 residues. The V and J ends lost 6 bases and 8 bases respectively, with 19 bases between them. The germline V gene has CDR1 MNHNS and CDR2 SASEGT.

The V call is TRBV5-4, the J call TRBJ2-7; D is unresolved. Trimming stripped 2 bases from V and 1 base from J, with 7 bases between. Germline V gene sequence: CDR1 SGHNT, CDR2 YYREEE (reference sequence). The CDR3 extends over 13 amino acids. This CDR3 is CASSFSGSYEQYF. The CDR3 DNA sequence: TGTGCCAGCAGCTTTTCCGGGTCCTACGAGCAGTACTTC.

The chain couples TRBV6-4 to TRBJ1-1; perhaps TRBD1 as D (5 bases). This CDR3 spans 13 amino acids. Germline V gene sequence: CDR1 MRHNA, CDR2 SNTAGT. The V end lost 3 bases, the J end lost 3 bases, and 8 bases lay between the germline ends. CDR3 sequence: CASSEGEDTEAFF. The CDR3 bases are TGTGCCAGCAGTGAAGGGGAGGACACTGAAGCTTTCTTT.

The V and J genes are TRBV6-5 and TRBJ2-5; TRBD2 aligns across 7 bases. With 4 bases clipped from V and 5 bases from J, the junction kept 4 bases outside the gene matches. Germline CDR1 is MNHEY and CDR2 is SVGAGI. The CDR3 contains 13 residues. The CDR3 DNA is TGTGCCAGCAGTTTCGGGGGGATGGAGACCCAGTACTTC. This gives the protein CASSFGGMETQYF.

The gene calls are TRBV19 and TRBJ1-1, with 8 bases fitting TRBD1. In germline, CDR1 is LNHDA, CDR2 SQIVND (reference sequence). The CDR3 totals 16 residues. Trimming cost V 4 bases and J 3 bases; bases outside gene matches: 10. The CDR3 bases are TGTGCCAGTAGTACTTGGACAGGGCCCGCGGACACTGAAGCTTTCTTT. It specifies CASSTWTGPADTEAFF.

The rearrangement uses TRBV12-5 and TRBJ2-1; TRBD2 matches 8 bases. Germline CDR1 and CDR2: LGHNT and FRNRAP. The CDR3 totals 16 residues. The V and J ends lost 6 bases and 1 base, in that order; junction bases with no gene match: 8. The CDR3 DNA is TGTGCTAGTGGAAGACCGGGACTAGAATCCTACAATGAGCAGTTCTTC. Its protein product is CASGRPGLESYNEQFF.

CDR3 region: CASRGSGRPAREQYF. For the CDR3, the DNA is TGTGCCAGCAGGGGTAGCGGGAGGCCTGCACGGGAGCAGTACTTC. V and J are TRBV11-2 and TRBJ2-7, with 10 bases aligning to TRBD2. After removal of 6 bases from V and 7 bases from J, the junction contained 12 bases not matched to a gene. CDR1 is SGHAT, CDR2 FQNNGV, per germline. This CDR3 has 15 amino acids.